This TCR beta chain was observed in a study of blood T cell repertoires in COVID-19. The CDR3 runs to 13 residues. Germline-derived CDR1 and CDR2 are MDHEN and SYDVKM. Comments on this clone: One junction end disagrees with the germline gene, perhaps due to a read error.

In the original processing: Counts of nucleated cells, estimated from reference gene primer amplification, were obtained. The repertoire was sequenced with immunoSEQ multiplex PCR; TCRdb's copy has only in-frame clones and lacks some. From that table come the V and J calls and clone size; the DNA was used to work out D and trimming. Of under 200,000 clones listed, over 65% are singletons. The clonotype comes from a man aged 55 to 70 with acute or convalescent COVID-19. Sequences were obtained from peripheral blood. The V and J genes are TRBV28 and TRBJ1-2; 7 nucleotides align to TRBD1. Here the CDR3 DNA reads TGTGCCAGCAGCCTACAGGGGAACTTTGGCTACACCTTC. This codes for CASSLQGNFGYTF.